This is a list of T cell receptor beta chains from one sample in a study of OX40 agonist ivuxolimab in advanced cancers. The method was immunoSEQ multiplex PCR; TCRdb's version includes in-frame clones alone and lacks a portion of them. The table records tens of thousands of clones, 90% to 95% of them present only once. The material sequenced was CD4+ or CD8+ T cells sorted from blood, taken in a trial of the OX40 agonist ivuxolimab. The receptor set was obtained from an adult with an advanced solid tumor such as melanoma, head and neck, liver or kidney cancer. Each CDR3 is given with its conserved first and last residue. D genes are given only for firm matches.

j_gene	d_gene	v_gene	CDR3aa	CDR3nt
TRBJ2-3	.	TRBV6-6	CASSQASTDTQYF	TGTGCCAGCAGCCAAGCCAGCACAGATACGCAGTATTTT
TRBJ2-3	TRBD1	TRBV5-6	CASSFDRGGWLITDTQYF	TGTGCCAGCAGCTTCGACAGGGGCGGGTGGTTAATCACAGATACGCAGTATTTT
TRBJ2-2	.	TRBV19	CASSISVGRAAVRAGELFF	TGTGCCAGTAGTATCAGTGTAGGCAGGGCGGCGGTGAGGGCCGGGGAGCTGTTTTTT
TRBJ2-2	.	TRBV28	CASSLQRTTGTGELFF	TGTGCTAGCAGTTTACAAAGGACTACCGGAACCGGGGAGCTGTTTTTT
TRBJ2-7	TRBD2	TRBV5-4	CASSFRLAGEEEQYF	TGTGCCAGCAGCTTCAGACTAGCGGGAGAAGAAGAGCAGTACTTC
TRBJ2-7	.	TRBV11-3	CASSRANRDLSYEQYF	TGTGCCAGCAGCCGCGCAAACCGGGACCTCAGCTACGAGCAGTACTTC
TRBJ2-7	.	TRBV7-9	CASSFPYEQYF	TGTGCCAGCAGCTTTCCCTACGAGCAGTACTTC
TRBJ1-5	TRBD1	TRBV7-2	CASSLQGALRQPQHF	TGTGCCAGCAGCTTACAGGGGGCGTTGAGGCAGCCCCAGCATTTT
TRBJ2-5	TRBD2	TRBV9	CASSVAVSGGEETQYF	TGTGCCAGCAGCGTAGCGGTTAGCGGGGGGGAAGAGACCCAGTACTTC
TRBJ2-3	TRBD1	TRBV7-2	CASSFRTGAVTDTQYF	TGTGCCAGCAGCTTTAGAACAGGGGCGGTCACAGATACGCAGTATTTT
TRBJ1-1	.	TRBV7-6	CASSLAVGMGTEAFF	TGTGCCAGCAGCTTAGCGGTCGGAATGGGCACTGAAGCTTTCTTT
TRBJ2-7	.	TRBV5-4	CASSLGGGGSYEQYF	TGTGCCAGCAGCTTGGGGGGGGGCGGCTCCTACGAGCAGTACTTC
TRBJ2-7	TRBD1	TRBV18	CASQGGTGGTYEQYF	TGTGCCAGCCAAGGCGGGACAGGGGGTACCTACGAGCAGTACTTC
TRBJ1-2	TRBD1	TRBV6-1	CASSESGTGGRNYGYTF	TGTGCCAGCAGTGAGAGCGGGACAGGGGGCCGGAACTATGGCTACACCTTC
TRBJ1-5	.	TRBV28	CASTPTAGFNQPQHF	TGTGCCAGCACCCCTACAGCAGGGTTCAATCAGCCCCAGCATTTT